The next 12 T cell receptor beta chains were all read from a single sample in a study of cytomegalovirus exposure and HLA in healthy donors. Vbeta (60) and Jbeta (13) primers were used in the PCR. Only in-frame clones appear in the TCRdb table, and some are missing; sequencing was by immunoSEQ multiplex PCR. The sample carries 95,000 to 150,000 clones, roughly 79% recorded once. Sequencing was carried out using PBMCs. The receptor set was obtained from a woman in her 40s in good health and CMV-seronegative.

The chain couples TRBV4-1 to TRBJ2-1; 9 bases fit TRBD1. CDR3 length: 17 amino acids. Germline V CDR1 and CDR2: MGHRA, YSYEKL. V lost 4 bases, J lost 0 bases, and 7 bases stayed unmatched. The chain's CDR3 is CASSPGTGRDSYNEQFF. CDR3 bases: TGCGCCAGCAGCCCCGGGACAGGGAGGGACTCCTACAATGAGCAGTTCTTC.

This clone was detected once. This chain links TRBV4-1 with TRBJ2-1; D is perhaps TRBD1 (5 bases). Germline values: CDR1 MGHRA, CDR2 YSYEKL. This CDR3 comprises 17 residues. Trimming removed 0 bases from V and 2 bases from J, with 14 bases in between. The CDR3 region has the DNA TGCGCCAGCAGCCAAGATCTCCCCGAAGGGGCCTACAATGAGCAGTTCTTC. This codes for CASSQDLPEGAYNEQFF.

The rearrangement joins TRBV6-5 to TRBJ1-5; no clear D. Germline lookup yields CDR1 MNHEY and CDR2 SVGAGI. Trimming took off 0 bases at V and 7 bases at J, with 10 bases between the two ends. The CDR3 is 14 amino acids. Written as DNA, the CDR3 is TGTGCCAGCAGTTACTCGAGCAGCAGGCAGCCCCAGCATTTT. The encoded protein is CASSYSSSRQPQHF.

The chain uses TRBV7-6 and TRBJ1-1; no clear D gene. The CDR3 consists of 15 residues. The germline V and J ends were trimmed by 2 bases and 1 base, with 11 bases remaining between them. Germline CDR1 and CDR2: SGHVS and FNYEAQ. The CDR3 sequence is CASSLSIRENTEAFF. CDR3 DNA: TGTGCCAGCAGCTTATCTATCCGGGAGAACACTGAAGCTTTCTTT.

This chain uses TRBV27 with TRBJ2-1; perhaps TRBD2 as D (6 bases). This CDR3 comprises 16 residues. V shed 3 bases and J shed 10 bases, with 22 bases lying between them. The germline V gene has CDR1 MNHEY and CDR2 SMNVEV (reference sequence). CDR3 region: CASSFGGLRVEGEQFF. CDR3 nucleotides: TGTGCCAGCAGTTTCGGGGGACTGCGGGTGGAGGGGGAGCAGTTCTTC.

As to this clone: Within the sample, other DNA sequences also encode this same CDR3. The chain uses TRBV7-6 and TRBJ2-7; D is undetermined. The length of the CDR3 is 14 residues. Germline values: CDR1 SGHVS, CDR2 FNYEAQ. Trimming removed 0 bases at V and 0 bases at J, with 6 bases between. The CDR3 protein is CASSLAHSSYEQYF. The CDR3 nucleotides read TGTGCCAGCAGCTTAGCGCACAGCTCCTACGAGCAGTACTTC.

This clone was observed a single time. This chain uses TRBV30 with TRBJ2-7; 7 bases map to TRBD1. The CDR3 sequence is 12 residues long. CDR1 GTSNPN and CDR2 SVGIG come from the germline V gene (reference sequence). As DNA, the CDR3 is TGTGCTACTACAGGGGCGAGGCACGAGCAGTACTTC. This encodes CATTGARHEQYF.

This chain links TRBV6-1 with TRBJ1-3; TRBD1 is a possible D gene (6 bases). The CDR3 has 16 residues. The germline gives CDR1 MNHNS, CDR2 SASEGT. Deletions cut 6 bases from V and 0 bases from J, with 15 bases between. The CDR3: CASRERGIDSGNTIYF. CDR3 bases: TGTGCCAGCAGGGAAAGGGGGATCGACTCTGGAAACACCATATATTTT.

The chain carries TRBV11-2 and TRBJ2-5, with D tentatively TRBD2 (7 bases). Germline values: CDR1 SGHAT, CDR2 FQNNGV. V was cut by 5 bases and J by 11 bases, with 18 bases left in between. The CDR3 covers 13 residues. DNA for the CDR3: TGTGCCAGCAGCCCCCACAGGGCGCGGGAGCAGTACTTC. Translating gives CASSPHRAREQYF.

There are a few counts of this clone. The chain employs TRBV4-1 and TRBJ2-5, with D possibly being TRBD1 (6 bases). CDR1 is MGHRA and CDR2 is YSYEKL in the germline V gene. With 1 base removed from V and 3 bases from J, the gap between germline ends came to 12 bases. The CDR3 consists of 15 residues. The CDR3 DNA is TGCGCCAGCAGCCAAGGGACAGTTATAGAAGAGACCCAGTACTTC. Its protein is CASSQGTVIEETQYF.

J is TRBJ2-3 and V is TRBV19, with 9 bases identical to TRBD2. Looked up from germline, CDR1 is LNHDA and CDR2 is SQIVND (reference sequence). The CDR3 length is 16 residues. Trimming cost V 9 bases and J 2 bases; bases outside gene matches: 12. This chain's CDR3 is CASSNSLAGATDTQYF. The CDR3 nucleotides are TGTGCCAGCTCAAATTCTTTAGCGGGAGCCACAGATACGCAGTATTTT.

The chain recombines TRBV5-1 with TRBJ2-7; a weak D match, TRBD1 (7 bases). The V end lost 5 bases, the J end lost 3 bases, and 12 bases lay between the germline ends. Germline values: CDR1 SGHRS, CDR2 YFSETQ. The CDR3 covers 13 residues. The CDR3 is CASSPQGGYEQYF. As DNA, the CDR3 is TGCGCCAGCAGTCCGCAGGGGGGCTACGAGCAGTACTTC.